One sample yielded the 9 T cell receptor beta chains listed below, sequenced in a study of T cells in Graves' hyperthyroidism and ophthalmopathy. The TCR beta CDR3 regions underwent amplification using RNA transcripts as the source. With the HTBI primer set, the TCR CDR3 went through a first round of RT-PCR. TCRdb recomputed calls from the multiplex PCR reads with MiXCR, one row per CDR3 protein. The sample contains about 480,000 distinct CDR3 sequences, approximately 14% of which appear only once. What was sequenced was blood. These receptors all come from a woman between 18 and 29 years old with Graves' hyperthyroidism.

At least ten counts were recorded for this clonotype. The V call is TRBV30, the J call TRBJ1-1; D gene unclear. In germline, CDR1 is GTSNPN, CDR2 SVGIG (reference sequence). The V end was cut by 5 bases, the J end by 4 bases, with 14 bases between. This CDR3 contains 13 residues. CDR3 loop: CAWGPGWGTEAFF. The CDR3 bases are TGTGCCTGGGGACCCGGGTGGGGCACTGAAGCTTTCTTT.

This clonotype was seen ten or more times. This chain links TRBV12-5 with TRBJ1-2; TRBD1 matches 10 bases. With 6 bases clipped from V and 5 bases from J, the junction kept 6 bases outside the gene matches. The CDR3 length is 14 residues. Germline CDR1 reads LGHNT; CDR2 reads FRNRAP. The CDR3 DNA reads as TGTGCTAGTGGCCGACAGGGGGCCGAATATGGCTACACCTTC. As protein: CASGRQGAEYGYTF.

This clonotype was seen many times. The chain employs TRBV11-1 and TRBJ2-1, with TRBD2 as a possible D gene (6 bases). The V end lost 8 bases, the J end lost 0 bases, and 17 bases lay between the germline ends. The germline V gene encodes CDR1 SGHAT and CDR2 FQDESV (reference sequence). This CDR3 is 16 amino acids long. In DNA, the CDR3 is TGTGCCAGCCAACTTACTGTGGGGGGCTCCTACAATGAGCAGTTCTTC. Translated: CASQLTVGGSYNEQFF.

In this sample, this clonotype turned up many times. V gene TRBV11-2 combines with J gene TRBJ1-1; D gene unclear. This CDR3 is built from 14 residues. CDR1 and CDR2 from the germline V gene are SGHAT and FQNNGV. Trimming left V 6 bases short and J 10 bases short, with 21 bases between. The CDR3 is CASRIGPTPGVAFF. Written as DNA, the CDR3 is TGTGCCAGCAGAATCGGACCCACCCCGGGAGTAGCTTTCTTT.

A note on this clonotype: At one end the junction does not follow the germline gene, possibly because of a read error. This chain's CDR3 is CASSLTGRVTPNTEASF. In DNA, the CDR3 is TGTGCCAGCAGCTTAACAGGGAGAGTTACCCCGAACACTGAAGCTTCCTTT. The V gene is TRBV7-9, the J gene TRBJ1-1; the D gene is possibly TRBD1 (6 bases). The V gene's germline CDR1 is SEHNR and CDR2 FQNEAQ (reference sequence). This CDR3 region has 17 residues.

This clonotype appeared many times. The chain joins TRBV2 to TRBJ2-4; possibly TRBD2 for D (5 bases). With 3 bases removed from V and 4 bases from J, the gap between germline ends came to 16 bases. The CDR3 has 16 residues. CDR1 and CDR2 (germline): SNHLY, FYNNEI. CDR3 residues: CASSDLDRDAKNIQYF. For the CDR3, the DNA is TGTGCCAGCAGTGACCTCGATCGGGATGCTAAAAACATTCAGTACTTC.

This chain uses TRBV5-6 with TRBJ1-1; 7 nucleotides match TRBD1. V was clipped by 5 bases and J by 2 bases; unmatched bases: 12. Germline V gene data show CDR1 as SGHDT and CDR2 as YYEEEE. This CDR3 has 16 residues. The CDR3, as DNA: TGTGCCAGCAGTTATACTACAAGGACAGGAAACACTGAAGCTTTCTTT. This encodes CASSYTTRTGNTEAFF.

This clonotype showed up just a few times. The chain is built from TRBV3-1 and TRBJ1-1, with a possible D match to TRBD1 (6 bases). Trimming pared 3 bases from V and 11 bases from J, leaving 10 bases between. CDR1 and CDR2 from the germline V gene are LGHDT and YNNKEL (reference sequence). There are 11 residues in the CDR3. CDR3 nucleotide sequence: TGTGCCAGCAGCCAGGGGGGGCATGCTTTCTTT. Residues: CASSQGGHAFF.

This clonotype has ten or more counts. The V gene is TRBV2, the J gene TRBJ2-7; TRBD2 agrees at 10 bases. Germline CDR1 is SNHLY and CDR2 is FYNNEI. The CDR3 is made up of 16 amino acids. V shed 7 bases, J shed 6 bases, and the junction held 15 bases outside the gene matches. CDR3 residues: CASTNGAGGPRIEQYF. DNA of the CDR3: TGTGCCAGCACCAATGGAGCGGGAGGGCCAAGGATCGAGCAGTACTTC.